This record covers a single T cell receptor (beta chain). A multiplex PCR was run with 60 Vbeta primers and 13 Jbeta primers. TCRdb keeps only in-frame clones here, not all; method: immunoSEQ multiplex PCR. Of more than 120,000 clones detected, roughly 76% appear once; the ten largest clones hold 2.5% to 3.5%. With 4 bases removed from V and 0 bases from J, the gap between germline ends came to 14 bases. The germline gives CDR1 SGHRS, CDR2 YFSETQ. The CDR3 runs to 16 residues. This entry is derived from a study of cytomegalovirus exposure and HLA in healthy donors. Sample: PBMCs. The chain joins TRBV5-1 to TRBJ1-3, with D maybe TRBD1 (6 bases). This sequence was found in a woman aged 25 to 39 in good health and CMV-seronegative. CDR3 in DNA: TGCGCCAGCAGCCCTAAAGGACAGTTCTCTGGAAACACCATATATTTT. This sequence encodes CASSPKGQFSGNTIYF.